This T cell receptor (beta chain) originates from a study of OX40 agonist ivuxolimab in advanced cancers. Study in general: Patients' therapy was ivuxolimab, an antibody that acts as an agonist of OX40 (CD134). Earlier anti-PD-1, anti-PD-L1 or anti-CTLA-4 therapy was permitted; over 35% had received some.

This CDR3 has 17 amino acids. V shed 6 bases, J shed 2 bases, and the junction held 13 bases outside the gene matches. The germline CDR1 and CDR2 sequences are LNHDA and SQIVND (reference sequence). The data were produced by immunoSEQ multiplex PCR, yet TCRdb's version contains in-frame clones alone and is incomplete. In the table there are roughly 46,000 clones, approximately 90% of which are singletons. The sequence was obtained from an adult with an advanced solid tumor such as melanoma, head and neck, liver or kidney cancer. Specimen: CD4+ or CD8+ T cells sorted from blood, collected in a trial of the OX40 agonist ivuxolimab. V is TRBV19 and J is TRBJ2-3, with TRBD2 identical over 8 bases. In nucleotides, the CDR3 is TGTGCCAGTAGCCCCCGCCAGGTAGCGGGGTACACAGATACGCAGTATTTT. Protein sequence: CASSPRQVAGYTDTQYF.